A single sample gave rise to the 9 T cell receptor beta chains below, sequenced in a study of CD8+CD57+ T cells in acquired aplastic anemia. For sequencing, patients were chosen who had shown expansion of CD8+CD57+ cells by flow cytometry. According to the study, genomic DNA was the template for TCR beta VDJ and CDR3 profiling. MiXCR was run by TCRdb on the reads, yielding one entry per CDR3 protein. The sample lists around 150,000 distinct CDR3 sequences, 70% to 80% seen once, with around 45% in the top ten. Sequencing used sorted CD4+, CD8+, or CD8+CD57+ T cells (not recorded which) from PBMCs. The receptors originated from a human donor with aplastic anemia.

The J gene is TRBJ2-2, the V gene TRBV7-9, with 12 nucleotides matching TRBD2. V was clipped by 5 bases and J by 2 bases; unmatched bases: 9. Germline V gene data show CDR1 as SEHNR and CDR2 as FQNEAQ (reference sequence). The CDR3 sequence is 18 residues long. In nucleotides, the CDR3 is TGTGCCAGCAGCCATGGGACTAGCGGGTATTCCAACACCGGGGAGCTGTTTTTT. Its translation: CASSHGTSGYSNTGELFF.

The CDR3 loop is CSAGASPWSDEQFF. The CDR3 DNA reads as TGCAGTGCGGGAGCTAGCCCTTGGAGCGATGAGCAGTTCTTC. The genes are TRBV20-1 and TRBJ2-1, with D maybe TRBD2 (5 bases). V was cut by 6 bases and J by 8 bases, with 20 bases left in between. This CDR3 has 14 amino acids. The germline V gene encodes CDR1 DFQATT and CDR2 SNEGSKA (reference sequence).

The chain joins TRBV7-2 to TRBJ1-1, with TRBD1 as a possible D gene (5 bases). Trimming removed 3 bases at V and 2 bases at J, with 10 bases between. CDR3 length equals 14 residues. The germline V gene encodes CDR1 SGHTA and CDR2 FQGNSA. CDR3 sequence (DNA): TGTGCCAGCAGCTTCGGGGCCGGAAACACTGAAGCTTTCTTT. Amino acid sequence: CASSFGAGNTEAFF.

The chain has TRBV29-1 and TRBJ1-2, with 7 bases that match TRBD1. J lost 6 bases, V lost 7 bases, and 5 bases had no gene match. The CDR3 totals 11 residues. Germline values: CDR1 SQVTM, CDR2 ANQGSEA. As DNA, the CDR3 is TGCAGCGACAAACAGGGGAATGGCTACACCTTC. Its translation: CSDKQGNGYTF.

The J gene is TRBJ1-3, the V gene TRBV7-8, with unresolved D. V was trimmed by 1 base and J by 0 bases, leaving 7 bases between them. The CDR3 has 15 residues. Germline V gene lookup returns CDR1 SGHVS and CDR2 FQNEAQ. The CDR3 region is CASSLGSSSGNTIYF. DNA of the CDR3: TGTGCCAGCAGCTTAGGGTCCTCCTCTGGAAACACCATATATTTT.

The chain links TRBV10-2 to TRBJ2-7; D could derive from TRBD1 or TRBD2 (5 bases each). The CDR3 spans 22 residues. Germline loops: CDR1 WSHSY, CDR2 SAAADI. Trimming took off 3 bases at V and 5 bases at J, with 38 bases between the two ends. The CDR3 protein is CASSDSGLLLGLLGLYGDEQYF. The DNA for the CDR3 is TGCGCCAGCAGTGATTCTGGACTGCTTTTGGGGCTATTAGGACTTTATGGGGACGAGCAGTACTTC.

This clonotype was found many times. An end of the junction differs from the germline gene, which may be a read error. V usage is TRBV20-1 and J usage is TRBJ1-1; the D gene is possibly TRBD1 (6 bases). CDR3 size: 12 residues. Germline V gene lookup returns CDR1 DFQATT and CDR2 SNEGSKA (reference sequence). The chain's CDR3 is CSLPHRDTEAFF. The DNA of the CDR3 is TGCAGTCTACCCCACCGGGACACCGAAGCTTTCTTT.

The rearrangement links TRBV9 to TRBJ2-7, with D possibly being TRBD2 (6 bases). The ends were cut back, 3 bases at V and 5 bases at J, with 12 bases in the middle. The germline V gene has CDR1 SGDLS and CDR2 YYNGEE. CDR3 length: 13 amino acids. The CDR3 DNA sequence: TGTGCCAGCAGCGCCCGGTGGGGGGACGAGCAGTACTTC. Translation gives CASSARWGDEQYF.

The V and J genes are TRBV29-1 and TRBJ1-2, with 9 positions matching TRBD1. CDR3 size: 12 residues. The germline V gene has CDR1 SQVTM and CDR2 ANQGSEA. J lost 5 bases, V lost 5 bases, and 3 bases had no gene match. The CDR3 here is CSVRGQGYGYTF. DNA for the CDR3: TGCAGCGTTCGGGGACAGGGTTATGGCTACACCTTC.